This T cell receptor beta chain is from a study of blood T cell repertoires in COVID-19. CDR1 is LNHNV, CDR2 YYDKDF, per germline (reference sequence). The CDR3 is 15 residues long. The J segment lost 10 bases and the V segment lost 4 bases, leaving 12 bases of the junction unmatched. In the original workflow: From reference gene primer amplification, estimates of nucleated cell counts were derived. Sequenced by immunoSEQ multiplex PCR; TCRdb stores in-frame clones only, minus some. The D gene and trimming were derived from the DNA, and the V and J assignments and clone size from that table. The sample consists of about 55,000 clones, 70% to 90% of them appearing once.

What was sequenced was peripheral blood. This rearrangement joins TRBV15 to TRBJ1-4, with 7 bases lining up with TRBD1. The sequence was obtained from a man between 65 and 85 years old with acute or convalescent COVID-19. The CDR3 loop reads CATSILDRERGKLFF. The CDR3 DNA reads TGTGCCACCAGCATCCTCGACAGGGAAAGAGGAAAACTGTTTTTT.